This T cell receptor beta chain was found in a study of T cell responses to AZD1222 COVID-19 vaccine. Profiling relied on immunoSEQ multiplex PCR, and the TCRdb table lists in-frame clones only, not all of them. Of 95,000 to 150,000 clones listed, about nine tenths were seen once; the top ten hold around 0.96%. Germline V CDR1 and CDR2: GTSNPN, SVGIG (reference sequence). Trimming took 0 bases from V and 0 from J, leaving 12 bases between them. CDR3 size: 16 residues. Source: peripheral blood, taken on day 0 of AZD1222 vaccination. This TCR was recovered from an adult in good health. The rearrangement links TRBV30 to TRBJ1-3, with D possibly being TRBD1 (5 bases). The CDR3 DNA is TGTGCCTGGAGTGTACGGGGCAGGTACTCTGGAAACACCATATATTTT. It is translated as CAWSVRGRYSGNTIYF.